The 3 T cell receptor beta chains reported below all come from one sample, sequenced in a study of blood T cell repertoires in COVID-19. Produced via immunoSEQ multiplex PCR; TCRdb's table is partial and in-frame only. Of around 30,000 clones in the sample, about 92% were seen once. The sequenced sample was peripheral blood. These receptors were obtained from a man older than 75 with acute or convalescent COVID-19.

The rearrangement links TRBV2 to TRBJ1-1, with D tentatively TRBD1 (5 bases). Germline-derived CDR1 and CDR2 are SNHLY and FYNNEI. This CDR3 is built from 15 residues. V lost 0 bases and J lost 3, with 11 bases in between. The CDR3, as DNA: TGTGCCAGCAGTGAAGCGCTTGCAGGGTACACTGAAGCTTTCTTT. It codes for CASSEALAGYTEAFF.

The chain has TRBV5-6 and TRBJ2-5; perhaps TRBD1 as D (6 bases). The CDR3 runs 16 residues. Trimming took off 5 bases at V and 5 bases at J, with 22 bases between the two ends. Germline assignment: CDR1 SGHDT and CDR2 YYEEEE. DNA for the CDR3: TGTGCCAGCAGACGGCGATCGCGGACAGATTTTGAGACCCAGTACTTC. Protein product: CASRRRSRTDFETQYF.

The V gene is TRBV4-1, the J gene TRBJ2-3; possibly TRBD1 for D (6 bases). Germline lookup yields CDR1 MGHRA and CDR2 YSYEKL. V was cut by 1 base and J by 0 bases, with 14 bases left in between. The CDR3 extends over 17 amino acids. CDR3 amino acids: CASSQGRSGVSTDTQYF. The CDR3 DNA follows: TGCGCCAGCAGCCAAGGGAGGTCAGGGGTTAGCACAGATACGCAGTATTTT.